The 10 T cell receptor beta chains in this list originate from one sample, sequenced in a study of blood T cell repertoires in COVID-19. Here immunoSEQ multiplex PCR was the method, and the copy in TCRdb shows in-frame clones only, minus some. This sample yields about 220,000 clones, of which around 83% are seen a single time; about 3% belongs to the top ten. Sequenced material: peripheral blood. The receptors here all came from a man over 45 who had recovered from COVID-19.

The chain is built from TRBV29-1 and TRBJ2-5, with a tentative D call TRBD2 (6 bases). This CDR3 spans 14 amino acids. The V and J ends lost 3 bases and 7 bases respectively, with 18 bases between them. From germline, CDR1 is SQVTM and CDR2 ANQGSEA. The CDR3: CSVEWQGGVGTQYF. CDR3 sequence (DNA): TGCAGCGTTGAGTGGCAGGGAGGAGTAGGGACCCAGTACTTC. Full variable domain (outside the CDR3, taken from reference TRBV29-1 and TRBJ2-5): SAVISQKPSRDICQRGTSLTIQCQVDSQVTMMFWYRQQPGQSLTLIATANQGSEATYESGFVIDKFPISRPNLTFSTLTVSNMSPEDSSIYLCSVEWQGGVGTQYFGPGTRLLVL.

The chain recombines TRBV6-6 with TRBJ2-7; 7 bases align to TRBD1. The CDR3 extends over 13 amino acids. Losses at the gene ends were 5 bases for V and 2 bases for J; bases not matched to a gene: 3. In germline, CDR1 is MNHNY, CDR2 SVGAGI (reference sequence). The CDR3 DNA follows: TGTGCCAGCAGTCGGACAGGAGCCTACGAGCAGTACTTC. As protein: CASSRTGAYEQYF.

V gene TRBV20-1 combines with J gene TRBJ2-7, with D perhaps TRBD1 (5 bases). CDR1 and CDR2 (germline): DFQATT, SNEGSKA (reference sequence). V lost 3 bases, J lost 0 bases, and 15 bases lay in between. The CDR3 extends over 15 amino acids. CDR3 nucleotide sequence: TGCAGTGCTAGTTCGAACCAGGGCGTCTCCTACGAGCAGTACTTC. Translated, it gives CSASSNQGVSYEQYF.

The CDR3 nucleotides read TGCAGCGTTGCGCCAGACAGGGGGTACGAGCAGTACTTC. Translating it yields CSVAPDRGYEQYF. The rearrangement joins TRBV29-1 to TRBJ2-7; 9 nucleotides agree with TRBD1. Germline-derived CDR1 and CDR2 are SQVTM and ANQGSEA. With 4 bases clipped from V and 4 bases from J, the junction kept 5 bases outside the gene matches. CDR3 size: 13 residues.

J is TRBJ2-5 and V is TRBV28; tentatively, D is TRBD1 (8 bases). Trimming took 3 bases from V and 4 from J, leaving 12 bases between them. The germline CDR1 and CDR2 sequences are MDHEN and SYDVKM. The CDR3 extends over 14 amino acids. The CDR3 loop reads CASSLDREGETQYF. The CDR3, as DNA: TGTGCCAGCAGTTTGGACAGGGAGGGAGAGACCCAGTACTTC.

V is TRBV2 and J is TRBJ2-4, with 9 bases matching TRBD2. Germline V gene sequence: CDR1 SNHLY, CDR2 FYNNEI. The V and J ends lost 3 bases and 0 bases, in that order; junction bases with no gene match: 9. The CDR3 consists of 18 residues. The CDR3 loop is CASSEPSGRQLAKNIQYF. The CDR3 bases are TGTGCCAGCAGTGAGCCCAGCGGGAGGCAATTAGCCAAAAACATTCAGTACTTC.

The chain has TRBV4-2 and TRBJ1-1, with D unclear. Germline CDR1 reads LGHNA; CDR2 reads YNFKEQ. The V end was cut by 3 bases, the J end by 11 bases, with 31 bases between. This CDR3 has 18 amino acids. The CDR3 DNA is TGTGCCAGCAGCCAGCGTCTAGCTCCGGGCGCAGCCATTGTTGGCGCTTTCTTT. Translation: CASSQRLAPGAAIVGAFF.

This clone appeared once. This chain connects TRBV29-1 to TRBJ1-4; no reliable D call. Per the germline V gene, CDR1 is SQVTM and CDR2 is ANQGSEA. The CDR3 runs 15 residues. V lost 2 bases and J lost 0, with 10 bases in between. DNA of the CDR3: TGCAGCGTTGAACTACCGGAGACAACTAATGAAAAACTGTTTTTT. This translates into CSVELPETTNEKLFF.

This clone was detected once. This rearrangement joins TRBV3-1 (or the pseudogene TRBV3-2) to TRBJ1-3; D unresolved. Trimming removed 7 bases at V and 0 bases at J, with 10 bases between. CDR3 length: 14 amino acids. Per germline, CDR1 LGHDT and CDR2 YNNKEL (reference sequence). The CDR3 bases are TGTGCCAGCACCTACCGGAGCTCTGGAAACACCATATATTTT. Translation gives CASTYRSSGNTIYF.

V is TRBV3-1 (or the pseudogene TRBV3-2) and J is TRBJ2-5, with 9 bases identical to TRBD1. Trimming took 1 base from V and 4 from J; bases not matched to a gene: 10. The V gene's germline CDR1 is LGHDT and CDR2 YNNKEL (reference sequence). The CDR3 is 17 amino acids. Written as DNA, the CDR3 is TGTGCCAGCAGCCAAGCCGGAACAGGGGGCCCTCGAGAGACCCAGTACTTC. Protein sequence: CASSQAGTGGPRETQYF.